The next 21 T cell receptor beta chains were all read from a single sample in a study of cytomegalovirus exposure and HLA in healthy donors. A multiplex PCR was run with 60 Vbeta primers and 13 Jbeta primers. The repertoire was sequenced with immunoSEQ multiplex PCR; TCRdb's copy has only in-frame clones and lacks some. The data contain 70,000 to 100,000 clones, around 80% of them singletons. The specimen sequenced was PBMCs. These receptors originate from a young man in good health and CMV-seronegative.

The J gene is TRBJ2-4, the V gene TRBV15; 8 bases fit TRBD1. CDR3 length: 15 residues. The V gene's germline CDR1 is LNHNV and CDR2 YYDKDF (reference sequence). J gave up 8 bases and V 0 bases, and 6 bases lay outside the gene matches. CDR3 coding DNA: TGTGCCACCAGCAGAGATGCCCAGGGGGCAGACATTCAGTACTTC. Amino acids: CATSRDAQGADIQYF.

This chain uses TRBV19 with TRBJ1-6, with unresolved D. CDR1 and CDR2 (germline): LNHDA, SQIVND (reference sequence). This CDR3 region has 16 residues. Trimming removed 3 bases from V and 0 bases from J, with 9 bases in between. This CDR3 reads CASSITPSSYNSPLHF. The CDR3 nucleotides read TGTGCCAGTAGTATTACACCCAGCTCCTATAATTCACCCCTCCACTTT.

The sample holds one count of this clone. This sequence joins TRBV4-1 and TRBJ2-1; 9 nucleotides line up with TRBD2. The CDR3 has 18 amino acids. Germline CDR1 and CDR2: MGHRA and YSYEKL. J lost 4 bases, V lost 1 base, and 11 bases had no gene match. The CDR3 nucleotides read TGCGCCAGCAGCCAAGGTAATTATCGACTAGCGGTATACAATGAGCAGTTCTTC. It encodes CASSQGNYRLAVYNEQFF.

This clone was detected once. The chain employs TRBV2 and TRBJ1-2, with D perhaps TRBD1 (5 bases). Deletions cut 6 bases from V and 1 base from J, with 15 bases between. Per the germline V gene, CDR1 is SNHLY and CDR2 is FYNNEI. The CDR3 is 15 amino acids. The CDR3, as DNA: TGTGCCAGCAGGGACACCGGGCTCCATAACTATGGCTACACCTTC. Translation: CASRDTGLHNYGYTF.

The chain combines TRBV6-5 with TRBJ1-5; 9 positions agree with TRBD1. The germline gives CDR1 MNHEY, CDR2 SVGAGI. The CDR3 loop spans 15 amino acids. With 7 bases clipped from V and 5 bases from J, the junction kept 9 bases outside the gene matches. CDR3 sequence reads: CASKVGWDRDQPQHF. The CDR3, as DNA: TGTGCCAGCAAAGTGGGTTGGGACAGGGATCAGCCCCAGCATTTT.

This clone was seen a handful of times. V is TRBV6-1 and J is TRBJ1-1; 9 nucleotides align to TRBD1. Trimming cost V 7 bases and J 4 bases; bases outside gene matches: 10. Germline values: CDR1 MNHNS, CDR2 SASEGT. This CDR3 contains 15 residues. In DNA form, the CDR3 reads TGTGCCAGCAAGGGGGACAGGGCCTTGTCCACTGAAGCTTTCTTT. It codes for CASKGDRALSTEAFF.

This clone was seen only once. The chain recombines TRBV5-8 with TRBJ2-3; TRBD2 matches at 13 bases. The CDR3 sequence is 17 residues long. CDR1 and CDR2 from the germline V gene are SGHTS and YDEGEE. V lost 4 bases and J lost 3; bases outside the gene matches: 8. CDR3 amino acids: CASSIIRTSGGTDTQYF. DNA of the CDR3: TGTGCCAGCAGCATAATTCGGACTAGCGGGGGAACAGATACGCAGTATTTT.

The V call is TRBV9, the J call TRBJ2-1, with TRBD1 matching over 9 bases. In germline, CDR1 is SGDLS, CDR2 YYNGEE. The CDR3 has 20 residues. The junction had 25 bases not matched to a gene; V was cut back by 4 bases and J by 8 bases. In nucleotides, the CDR3 is TGTGCCAGCAGCACCTCAGCCGACCGTTACCGGGACAGGGAGGAGGATGAGCAGTTCTTC. This translates into CASSTSADRYRDREEDEQFF.

This chain joins TRBV5-1 and TRBJ2-3; 8 nucleotides match TRBD2. This CDR3 contains 14 residues. Germline CDR1 SGHRS, CDR2 YFSETQ. V trimming: 4 bases; J trimming: 3 bases; junction bases outside the gene matches: 4. CDR3 DNA: TGCGCCAGCAGCCCTTTAGCGGGGACAGATACGCAGTATTTT. Encoded protein: CASSPLAGTDTQYF.

This sequence joins TRBV15 and TRBJ2-5, with 9 bases that match TRBD2. Germline CDR1 and CDR2: LNHNV and YYDKDF (reference sequence). The CDR3 covers 16 residues. V gave up 0 bases and J gave up 7 bases; unmatched junction bases: 9. The CDR3 nucleotides are TGTGCCACCAGCAGAGAGGGCCTAGCGGGGCCGGGGACCCAGTACTTC. Protein: CATSREGLAGPGTQYF.

V usage is TRBV29-1 and J usage is TRBJ2-1, with a weak D call TRBD2 (7 bases). The ends were cut back, 5 bases at V and 4 bases at J, with 21 bases in the middle. The CDR3 has 16 amino acids. CDR1 SQVTM and CDR2 ANQGSEA come from the germline V gene. CDR3 sequence reads: CSVPNRAGTTYNEQFF. CDR3 sequence (DNA): TGCAGCGTTCCCAATAGAGCGGGGACAACATACAATGAGCAGTTCTTC.

This rearrangement joins TRBV11-2 to TRBJ1-1; D ambiguous. The length of the CDR3 is 16 residues. Germline V gene lookup returns CDR1 SGHAT and CDR2 FQNNGV. The V end was cut by 2 bases, the J end by 1 base, with 14 bases between. The CDR3 DNA reads TGTGCCAGCAGCTTAACCTACCGATCCCGGAACACTGAAGCTTTCTTT. Its translation is CASSLTYRSRNTEAFF.

The chain couples TRBV7-9 to TRBJ1-2; possible D gene TRBD1, 5 bases. Germline V gene lookup returns CDR1 SEHNR and CDR2 FQNEAQ (reference sequence). The V and J ends lost 1 base and 5 bases respectively, with 8 bases between them. The CDR3 covers 13 residues. CDR3 region: CASSLEQVYGYTF. The CDR3, as DNA: TGTGCCAGCAGCTTAGAACAGGTGTATGGCTACACCTTC.

The chain uses TRBV6-5 and TRBJ2-7; D remains unclear. Germline loops: CDR1 MNHEY, CDR2 SVGAGI. Trimming removed 7 bases at V and 3 bases at J, with 7 bases between. The CDR3 has 11 residues. CDR3 DNA: TGTGCCAGCACAGAAAACTACGAGCAGTACTTC. This translates into CASTENYEQYF.

CDR3 protein: CASSLDLNYEQYF. The CDR3 region has the DNA TGTGCCAGCAGCTTGGATCTTAACTACGAGCAGTACTTC. The chain employs TRBV5-6 and TRBJ2-5; D call uncertain. The DNA end is more similar to TRBJ2-7, so the J call may be wrong. This CDR3 is built from 13 residues. Germline-derived CDR1 and CDR2 are SGHDT and YYEEEE.

This chain connects TRBV7-6 to TRBJ1-1; D remains ambiguous. Germline V gene sequence: CDR1 SGHVS, CDR2 FNYEAQ. The germline V and J ends were trimmed by 4 bases and 3 bases, with 9 bases remaining between them. CDR3 length: 13 amino acids. CDR3 loop: CASSSELYTEAFF. The CDR3 nucleotides are TGTGCCAGCAGCTCCGAGTTATACACTGAAGCTTTCTTT.

This chain uses TRBV10-1 with TRBJ2-3, with D tentatively TRBD2 (6 bases). The germline V and J ends were trimmed by 6 bases and 0 bases, with 13 bases remaining between them. Germline CDR1 reads WNHNN; CDR2 reads SYGVQD (reference sequence). This CDR3 is 15 amino acids long. In DNA, the CDR3 is TGCGCCAGCAGCGATAGCGGAACTAGCACAGATACGCAGTATTTT. Translation gives CASSDSGTSTDTQYF.

This clone was observed a few times. The J gene is TRBJ1-1, the V gene TRBV29-1; TRBD1 agrees at 7 bases. Germline assignment: CDR1 SQVTM and CDR2 ANQGSEA. V lost 4 bases to trimming and J lost 1 base; unmatched junction nucleotides: 18. The CDR3 extends over 18 amino acids. In DNA, the CDR3 is TGCAGCGTTGGGGAGACGACAGGGATGGCTTTGAGGAACACTGAAGCTTTCTTT. It specifies CSVGETTGMALRNTEAFF.

Comment on this clone: The sample contains more than one DNA sequence encoding this CDR3. The rearrangement joins TRBV5-1 to TRBJ1-2; D is possibly TRBD1 (6 bases). The CDR3 extends over 13 amino acids. Per germline, CDR1 SGHRS and CDR2 YFSETQ. Trimming took off 2 bases at V and 4 bases at J, with 9 bases between the two ends. CDR3 loop: CASSFGQIYGYTF. CDR3 nucleotides: TGCGCCAGCAGCTTCGGACAGATCTATGGCTACACCTTC.

This chain joins TRBV5-6 and TRBJ2-5; 7 bases match TRBD2. With V trimmed by 4 bases and J by 1 base, 7 bases remained unmatched. The CDR3 extends over 15 amino acids. Germline lookup yields CDR1 SGHDT and CDR2 YYEEEE. The CDR3 sequence is CASSRVRTSQETQYF. CDR3 sequence (DNA): TGTGCCAGCAGCCGGGTAAGGACTAGCCAAGAGACCCAGTACTTC.

For this clone: One end of the junction fails to match germline, which may point to a read error. The same CDR3 also results from other DNA sequences found in this sample. This chain uses TRBV7-2 with TRBJ1-1; 7 nucleotides line up with TRBD1. The germline V gene encodes CDR1 SGHTA and CDR2 FQGNSA. The CDR3 length is 17 residues. The CDR3 nucleotides read TGTGCCAGCAGCTTACATCTCTGGACAGGCAGGAACACTGAGGCTTTCTTT. It encodes CASSLHLWTGRNTEAFF.